This T cell receptor (beta chain) was captured by sequencing in a study of blood T cell repertoires in COVID-19. Whole-study context: Samples came from the United States, Italy and Spain, spanning acute and convalescent COVID-19.

Trimming shortened V by 4 bases and J by 5 bases, and 18 bases separated the two germline ends. Germline values: CDR1 SGHNT, CDR2 YYREEE (reference sequence). CDR3 length: 15 amino acids. Source study methods: The assay estimated nucleated cells by amplifying reference gene primers. Clones were sequenced by immunoSEQ multiplex PCR, and TCRdb holds only the in-frame ones, with some missing. V, J and clone size are taken as reported in that table, and D and trimming were inferred from the DNA itself. The sample has around 94,000 clones, around 85% seen once. The receptor was derived from a man between 45 and 60 years old with acute or convalescent COVID-19. The sample taken for sequencing was peripheral blood. The chain carries TRBV5-4 and TRBJ2-5; D remains ambiguous. CDR3 nucleotides: TGTGCCAGCAGCCGTGATCTCACAACCGGGGAGACCCAGTACTTC. Translated: CASSRDLTTGETQYF.